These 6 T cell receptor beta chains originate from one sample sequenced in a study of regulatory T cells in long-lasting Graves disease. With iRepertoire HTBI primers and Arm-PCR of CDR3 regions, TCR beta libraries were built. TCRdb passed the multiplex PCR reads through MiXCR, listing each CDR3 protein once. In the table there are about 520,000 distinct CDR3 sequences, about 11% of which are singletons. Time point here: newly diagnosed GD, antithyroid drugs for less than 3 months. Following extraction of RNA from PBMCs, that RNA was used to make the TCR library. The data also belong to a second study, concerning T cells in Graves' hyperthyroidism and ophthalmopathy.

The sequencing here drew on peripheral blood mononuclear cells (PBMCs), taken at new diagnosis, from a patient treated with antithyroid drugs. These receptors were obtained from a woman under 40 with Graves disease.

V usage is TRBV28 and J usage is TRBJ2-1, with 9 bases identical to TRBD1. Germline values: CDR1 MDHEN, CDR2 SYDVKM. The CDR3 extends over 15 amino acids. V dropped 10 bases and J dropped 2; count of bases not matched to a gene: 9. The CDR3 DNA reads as TGTGCCACGAGAGCGGGACAGGGACCCTACAATGAGCAGTTCTTC. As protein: CATRAGQGPYNEQFF.

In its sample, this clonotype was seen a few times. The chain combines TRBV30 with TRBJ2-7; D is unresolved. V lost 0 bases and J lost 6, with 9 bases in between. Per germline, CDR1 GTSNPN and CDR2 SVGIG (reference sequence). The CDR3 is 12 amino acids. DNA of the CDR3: TGTGCCTGGAGTGTATACGGGTTCGAGCAGTACTTC. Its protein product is CAWSVYGFEQYF. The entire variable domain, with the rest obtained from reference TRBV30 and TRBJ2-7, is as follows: SQTIHQWPATLVQPVGSPLSLECTVEGTSNPNLYWYRQAAGRGLQLLFYSVGIGQISSEVPQNLSASRPQDRQFILSSKKLLLSDSGFYLCAWSVYGFEQYFGPGTRLTVT.

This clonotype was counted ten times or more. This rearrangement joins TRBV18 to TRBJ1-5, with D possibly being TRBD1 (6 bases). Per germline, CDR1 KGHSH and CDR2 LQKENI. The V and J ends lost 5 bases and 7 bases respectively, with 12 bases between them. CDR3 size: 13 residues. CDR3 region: CASSIGGAQPQHF. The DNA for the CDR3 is TGTGCCAGCTCAATCGGGGGCGCGCAGCCCCAGCATTTT.

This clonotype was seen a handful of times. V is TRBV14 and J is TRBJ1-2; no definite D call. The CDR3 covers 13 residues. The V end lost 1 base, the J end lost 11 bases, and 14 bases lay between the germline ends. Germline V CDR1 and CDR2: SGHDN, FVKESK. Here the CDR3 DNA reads TGTGCCAGCAGCCAAGGACATTCAACGGGATACACCTTC. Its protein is CASSQGHSTGYTF.

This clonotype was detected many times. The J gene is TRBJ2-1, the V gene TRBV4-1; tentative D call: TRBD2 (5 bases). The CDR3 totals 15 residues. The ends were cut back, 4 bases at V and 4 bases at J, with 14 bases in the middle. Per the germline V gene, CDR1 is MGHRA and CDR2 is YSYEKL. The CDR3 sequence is CASSPVGSAYNEQFF. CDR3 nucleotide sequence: TGCGCCAGCAGCCCCGTGGGTAGCGCTTACAATGAGCAGTTCTTC.

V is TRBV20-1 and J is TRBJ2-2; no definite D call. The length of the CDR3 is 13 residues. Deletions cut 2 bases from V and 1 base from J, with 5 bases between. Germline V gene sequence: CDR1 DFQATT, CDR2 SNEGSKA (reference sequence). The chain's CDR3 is CSARPQNTGELFF. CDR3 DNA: TGCAGTGCTAGACCGCAGAACACCGGGGAGCTGTTTTTT.